This T cell receptor beta chain was found in a study of T cells after yellow fever vaccination (dated by TCRdb to about 2019). Background on the whole study: Libraries from fractions with low cell numbers were prepared with the SMART-Seq v4 Ultra Low Input RNA kit. Bulk TCR alpha and beta repertoires were sequenced longitudinally to track T-cell clones before and after primary and booster YFV17D yellow fever vaccination. Two healthy male donors made up the cohort, one aged 18 to 29 years and the other aged 30 to 40 years. Blood was collected at multiple timepoints before and after primary and secondary immunization, and bulk PBMC replicates and cell subsets were isolated. The paper as a whole reports these results and caveats: Compared with the primary T-cell response, the secondary T-cell response was faster but weaker, reaching its peak on day 5 rather than on day 15. After the booster, most clones that had expanded after primary vaccination were detected again (around 97% of CD4 and around nine tenths of CD8), suggesting broad maintenance of memory. A small fraction of clonotypes appeared in both the CD4 and CD8 compartments, likely as a result of convergent recombination. Because abundant contaminating clonotypes from the bulk population could be contained in FACS-sorted repertoires, computational filtering was required. Because the study included only two donors, the extent to which the findings can be generalized is limited.

This clonotype was observed a few times. Its target antigen remains unknown. Per-base qualities were not stored, and no clone one base away is much larger. TCR cDNA was synthesized by 5'RACE template switching, which introduced a universal primer site and unique molecular identifiers. cDNA synthesis was primed from both the TCR alpha and TCR beta constant segments. Library amplification involved two PCR steps, and the second step added sample barcodes and sequencing adapters. Sequencing of libraries was done on Illumina HiSeq 2500 (2x100 bp) or NovaSeq (2x150 bp). The source study handled its data this way. Demultiplexing of reads and collapsing into UMI consensus sequences were performed with MIGEC, and V(D)J alignment was carried out with MiXCR. Clonotypes responding to the vaccine were identified with edgeR on replicate PBMC samples, with the criteria of FDR below 0.01 and a log2 fold change above 5 up to day 15. Each bulk clonotype was labeled CD4 or CD8 based on which sequenced repertoire, CD4 or CD8, contained the clonotype at higher abundance. Through fastp at Q25 and MiXCR, TCRdb rebuilt clones from the public reads, retaining in-frame beta chains. Rows are combined by CDR3 protein, so each entry shows the most common genes and DNA. These V and J calls derive from TCRdb rather than the authors' analysis. The sample table records about 550,000 distinct CDR3 sequences; roughly a fifth of these occur just once. 13% to 15% of the sample is in the top ten clones.

The treatment or condition label on this specimen signifies: live attenuated yellow fever vaccine strain. At every blood-draw timepoint, two biological replicates of bulk PBMCs were collected. PBMCs were isolated from peripheral blood using a standard Ficoll-Paque protocol. RNA was extracted with TriZol from bulk PBMCs, CD4 and CD8 fractions, and dextramer-positive and dextramer-negative fractions. From the germline V gene, CDR1 is MDHEN and CDR2 is SYDVKM. After removal of 5 bases from V and 4 bases from J, the junction retains 9 bases not matched to a gene. The CDR3 holds 15 amino acids from the cysteine to the phenylalanine. Only the CDR3 portion is preserved as DNA: 45 bases, with reading frame beginning at the first base.

The input for sequencing was PBMCs, taken 15 days after the yellow fever booster vaccination. The sequence joins TRBV28 to TRBJ1-2; the central 8 bases match TRBD1. The sequence derives from a man aged 25-45 years who received the YFV17D yellow fever vaccine. The base sequence is TGTGCCAGCAGTCGCGGACAGGGAGGGTCCTATGGCTACACCTTC. Its translation is CASSRGQGGSYGYTF.